The entry that follows covers one T cell receptor beta chain sequence. Its antigen is currently unknown. There are 15 residues in the CDR3. V was pared by 2 bases and J by 9 bases, with 5 bases of the junction left unmatched. Germline-derived CDR1 and CDR2 are MNHEY and SVGEGT. This specimen comes from a study of metastatic and nonmetastatic thyroid tumors. Overall study: Across peripheral blood and tumor or nodule tissue samples taken from malignant and benign thyroid patients, the repertoires were compared with one another. General study points: Benign nodules reportedly had significantly lower TCR beta diversity than malignant thyroid tumors in blood and tumor.

Study processing details: Clinicopathological groups supplied CDR3 differences that were used to build a distant-metastasis classifier for papillary thyroid cancer. TCRdb re-called the PCR reads with MiXCR. These V and J calls derive from TCRdb rather than the authors' analysis. This sample has 20,000 to 25,000 clones, with roughly 20% found just once. All patients were untreated before thyroid surgery. What was sequenced was blood. The receptor was isolated from a female donor with papillary thyroid cancer or a benign thyroid nodule (not recorded which). Some clones in this sample may be carry-over from other donors' samples. The chain links TRBV6-2 or TRBV6-3 to TRBJ2-1, with TRBD2 identical over 12 bases. The CDR3 bases are TGTGCCAGCAGTTACGGGACTAGCGGGTTTAGTGAGCAGTTCTTC. It yields the protein CASSYGTSGFSEQFF.